This T cell receptor beta chain was observed in a study of blood T cell repertoires in COVID-19. Turning to the study itself: Sources were T cells, B-cell-depleted T cells, or PBMCs; the material itself was cDNA or gDNA.

Original handling: Reference gene primer amplification in the assay estimated nucleated cell counts. TCRdb's copy holds only in-frame clones and misses some; the assay was immunoSEQ multiplex PCR. V, J and clone size derive from that table, while D and trimming were established from the DNA sequence. Here the sample spans under 70,000 clones, 90% being singletons. The V end lost 11 bases, the J end lost 2 bases, and 20 bases lay between the germline ends. Germline lookup yields CDR1 LGHDT and CDR2 YNNKEL (reference sequence). The CDR3 totals 15 residues. Sequencing used peripheral blood. The origin of this receptor is a man older than 75 with acute or convalescent COVID-19. This chain uses TRBV3-1 (or the pseudogene TRBV3-2) with TRBJ2-3; TRBD2 might be the D (5 bases). As DNA, the CDR3 is TGTGCCCGCGTTGGACTTGACTTCTTCACAGATACGCAGTATTTT. Translation: CARVGLDFFTDTQYF.